Following are 10 T cell receptor beta chains from one sample sequenced in a study of PD-1 blockade in classical Hodgkin lymphoma. The repertoire was sequenced with immunoSEQ multiplex PCR; TCRdb's copy has only in-frame clones and lacks some. The table has roughly 30,000 clones, approximately 85% seen once. As to time point: cycle 4 day 1 (C4D1), after 6 weeks of nivolumab. Following autologous stem cell transplantation, relapse occurred in every patient, and exposure to brentuximab vedotin varied. The sequencing here drew on peripheral blood mononuclear cells (PBMCs), taken before the fourth cycle of nivolumab. The receptors were sampled from a human donor with classical Hodgkin lymphoma.

The chain combines TRBV19 with TRBJ1-4; a weak D match, TRBD1 (5 bases). Germline values: CDR1 LNHDA, CDR2 SQIVND (reference sequence). There are 15 residues in the CDR3. The V and J ends lost 0 bases and 4 bases respectively, with 9 bases between them. In DNA form, the CDR3 reads TGTGCCAGTAGTATAGAGACAGTCTATAATGAAAAACTGTTTTTT. Translated, it gives CASSIETVYNEKLFF.

This rearrangement joins TRBV7-6 to TRBJ1-2, with TRBD1 matching 8 bases. V lost 4 bases, J lost 8 bases, and 12 bases stayed unmatched. The CDR3 runs to 15 residues. Germline lookup yields CDR1 SGHVS and CDR2 FNYEAQ. CDR3: CASSSSPQGARGYTF. The CDR3 DNA follows: TGTGCCAGCAGCTCCTCCCCCCAGGGGGCGAGGGGCTACACCTTC.

V and J are TRBV11-2 and TRBJ2-1, with a weak D call TRBD2 (6 bases). The germline V gene has CDR1 SGHAT and CDR2 FQNNGV. This CDR3 is 12 amino acids long. Deletions cut 5 bases from V and 13 bases from J, with 15 bases between. The CDR3 spells CASSPSLAYQFF. In DNA, the CDR3 is TGTGCCAGCAGCCCAAGCCTAGCGTATCAGTTCTTC.

The chain employs TRBV28 and TRBJ1-5; no firm D call. The CDR3 spans 12 residues. CDR1 and CDR2 (germline): MDHEN, SYDVKM. V was pared by 0 bases and J by 5 bases, with 2 bases between. Here the CDR3 DNA reads TGTGCCAGCAGTTTATGGGATCAGCCCCAGCATTTT. It codes for CASSLWDQPQHF.

This clone occurred a few times. This chain connects TRBV5-1 to TRBJ1-6; unclear D gene. The length of the CDR3 is 15 residues. V was clipped by 0 bases and J by 5 bases, with 9 bases between them. CDR1 and CDR2 from the germline V gene are SGHRS and YFSETQ. The CDR3 DNA sequence: TGCGCCAGCAGCTTGGCAAGCCGGAATAATTCACCCCTCCACTTT. Its translation: CASSLASRNNSPLHF.

This clone showed up just a few times. J is TRBJ1-1 and V is TRBV20-1; perhaps TRBD1 as D (5 bases). V lost 6 bases to trimming and J lost 10 bases, with 12 bases between them. The CDR3 extends over 10 amino acids. Germline CDR1 reads DFQATT; CDR2 reads SNEGSKA (reference sequence). DNA for the CDR3: TGCAGTGCAACCAGGGAGATAGCTTTCTTT. Protein: CSATREIAFF.

This clone was detected only a few times. V and J are TRBV10-3 and TRBJ1-5; D is perhaps TRBD1 (6 bases). The CDR3 runs to 15 residues. Germline CDR1 ENHRY, CDR2 SYGVKD. V was trimmed by 0 bases and J by 3 bases, leaving 9 bases between them. The CDR3 loop reads CAISESTGTNQPQHF. In nucleotides, the CDR3 is TGTGCCATCAGTGAGTCGACAGGTACCAATCAGCCCCAGCATTTT.

This clone came up a few times. The V gene is TRBV10-3, the J gene TRBJ1-1; TRBD1 aligns across 9 bases. J gave up 7 bases and V 5 bases, and 5 bases lay outside the gene matches. This CDR3 comprises 13 residues. CDR1 is ENHRY and CDR2 is SYGVKD in the germline V gene. CDR3 nucleotides: TGTGCCATCAGTCCCGGGACAGGGTTTGAAGCTTTCTTT. Residues: CAISPGTGFEAFF.

This clone was seen only a few times. Other DNA sequences within the sample encode an identical CDR3. The CDR3 region is CASSIGREQFF. As DNA, the CDR3 is TGTGCCAGTAGTATCGGCCGAGAGCAGTTCTTC. This chain connects TRBV19 to TRBJ2-1; unclear D gene. This CDR3 has 11 residues. Germline CDR1 LNHDA, CDR2 SQIVND (reference sequence). The V end lost 3 bases, the J end lost 10 bases, and 7 bases lay between the germline ends.

This chain connects TRBV28 to TRBJ2-5; 9 nucleotides agree with TRBD1. Germline lookup yields CDR1 MDHEN and CDR2 SYDVKM. V dropped 3 bases and J dropped 9; count of bases not matched to a gene: 11. This CDR3 spans 15 amino acids. CDR3 DNA: TGTGCCAGCAGTTTTAATCCCGGGACAGGGTCATCCCAGTACTTC. Residues: CASSFNPGTGSSQYF.